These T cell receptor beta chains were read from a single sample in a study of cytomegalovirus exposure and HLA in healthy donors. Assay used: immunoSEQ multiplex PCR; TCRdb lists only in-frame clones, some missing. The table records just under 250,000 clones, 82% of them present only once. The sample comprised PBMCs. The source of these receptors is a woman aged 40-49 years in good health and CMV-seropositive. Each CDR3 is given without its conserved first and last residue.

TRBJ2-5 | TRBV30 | AWSGGPPQETQY
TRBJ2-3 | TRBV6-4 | ASSDVGRATTDTQY
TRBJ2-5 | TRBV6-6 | ASSYPPPSQETQY
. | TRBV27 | ASSLFRQEGPYEQY
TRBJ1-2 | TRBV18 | ASSPATGPSYGYT
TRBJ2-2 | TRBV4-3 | ASSQVDRGTGELF
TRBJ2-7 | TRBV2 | ASSLSSYEQY
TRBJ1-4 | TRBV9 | ASSVGTGRNGEKLF
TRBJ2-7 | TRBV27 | ASRDTYEQY
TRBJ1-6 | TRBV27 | ASSLGQGNSPLH
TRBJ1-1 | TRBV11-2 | ASSLSRGSTEAF
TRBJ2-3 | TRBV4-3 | ASSQDLGTGPSPDTQY
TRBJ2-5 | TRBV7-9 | ASSPLRAGRETQY
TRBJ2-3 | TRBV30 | AWSLAGYGNTQY
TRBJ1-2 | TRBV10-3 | AISEGQGRNYGYT
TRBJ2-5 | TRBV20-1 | SASRSETQY
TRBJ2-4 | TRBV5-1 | ASSLRARGEGKNIQY
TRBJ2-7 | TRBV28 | ASSTGQTYEQY
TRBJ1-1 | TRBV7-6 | ASSVNGRDRGMGEAF
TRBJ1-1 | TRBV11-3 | ASSLGYITGNTEAF
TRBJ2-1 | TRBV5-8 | ASSLAAFREPIYNEQF
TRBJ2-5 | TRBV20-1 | SARRGETQY
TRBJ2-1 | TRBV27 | ASSLVGGAGNEQF
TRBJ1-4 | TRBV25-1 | ASSQRTGVGKLF
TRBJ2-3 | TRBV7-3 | ASSRGLAGLTDTQY
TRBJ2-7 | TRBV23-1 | ASSQTGLAYEQY
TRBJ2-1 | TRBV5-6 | ASQRGAGSYNEQF
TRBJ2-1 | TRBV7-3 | ASSGSGLYNEQF
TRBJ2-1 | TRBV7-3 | ASSLVGEGEQF
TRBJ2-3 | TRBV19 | ASSIVRGQGGTDTQY
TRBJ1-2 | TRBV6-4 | ASSPGQGAWYGYT
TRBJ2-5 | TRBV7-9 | ASSFDGGKETQY
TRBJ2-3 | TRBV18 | ASSPVASPDTQY
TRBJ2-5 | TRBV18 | ASSTRRAETQY
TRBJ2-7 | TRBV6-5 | ASSSPSSGGAYEQY
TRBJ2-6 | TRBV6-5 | ASKGASGANVLT
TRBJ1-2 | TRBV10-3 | AISESRAYGYT
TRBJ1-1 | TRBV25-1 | ASSGRQGAITEAF
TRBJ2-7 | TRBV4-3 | ASSQGAGPGQGEEQY
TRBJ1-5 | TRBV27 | ASSLYGGGPQH
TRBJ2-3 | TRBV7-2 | ASSSRLAGGTDTQY
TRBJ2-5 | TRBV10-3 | AIRPREGETQY
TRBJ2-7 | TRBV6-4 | ASSEGTGGYEQY
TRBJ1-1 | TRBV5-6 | ASSLYEGTEAF
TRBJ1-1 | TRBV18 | ASSAGTGVTEAF
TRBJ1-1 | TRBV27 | ASSQRPGTEAF
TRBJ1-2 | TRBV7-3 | ASSLQRRDGYT
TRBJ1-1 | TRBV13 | ASSLGGALDTEAF
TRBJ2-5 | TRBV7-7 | ASSLPGQEKTQY
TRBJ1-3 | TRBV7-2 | ASSLDRQGNTIY
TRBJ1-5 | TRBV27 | ASRPRQAQEPQH
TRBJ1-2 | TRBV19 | ASRQGGYGYT
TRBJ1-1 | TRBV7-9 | SSSLEQGEAF
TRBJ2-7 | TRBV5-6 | ASSLAGSSYEQY
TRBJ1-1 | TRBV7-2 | ASSFTENTEAF
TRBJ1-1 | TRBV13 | ASSFRRENTEAF
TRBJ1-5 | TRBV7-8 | ASSLALPGIDDPQH
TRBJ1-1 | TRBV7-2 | ASSFQGARGTEAF
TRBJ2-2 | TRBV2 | ASSFDRVIGNTGELF
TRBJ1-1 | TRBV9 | ASSVEGGNTEAF